This T cell receptor (beta chain) was sequenced for a study of cytomegalovirus exposure and HLA in healthy donors. For the study at large: According to later analysis, the same platform produced the 120 validation and several hundred first-cohort repertoires.

Germline CDR1 is SEHNR and CDR2 is FQNEAQ (reference sequence). V gave up 2 bases and J gave up 10 bases; unmatched junction bases: 11. This CDR3 comprises 16 residues. Study-wide points: Three chains linked to CMV were shown in vitro to be specific for CMV antigens. Investigators reported 164 TCR beta chains as tied to cytomegalovirus. Most TCR sequences were uncommon, yet certain public TCRs appeared in many donors.

Clones were sequenced by immunoSEQ multiplex PCR, and TCRdb holds only the in-frame ones, with some missing. The repertoire includes 300,000 to 350,000 clones, approximately 85% of them detected once, and approximately 0.95% sits in the top ten. The sample holds one count of this clone. Its target is not known. The origin of this receptor is a man aged 30 to 39 in good health and CMV-seronegative. The genes are TRBV7-9 and TRBJ1-6; TRBD1 aligns across 7 bases. Sequencing was performed on PBMCs. CDR3 sequence: CASSLRSRQGGSPLHF. The DNA of the CDR3 is TGTGCCAGCAGCTTACGCAGCAGGCAGGGGGGATCACCCCTCCACTTT.